One and the same sample provided the 23 T cell receptor beta chains below, sequenced in a study of T-cell memory formation after mild COVID-19. TCRdb re-derived calls from the 5' RACE reads in MiXCR, one entry per CDR3 protein. The profile covers under 400,000 distinct CDR3 sequences, with about 21% appearing a single time and roughly an eighth taken by the ten largest. The sequenced sample consisted of PBMCs or a T cell subset sorted from them (not recorded which). Receptors originate from an adult woman who had mild COVID-19 (a few samples of this study predate the infection). Cell type and time point are not known.

This clonotype was found once. The chain joins TRBV19 to TRBJ2-7, with a possible D match to TRBD1 (5 bases). Germline V gene sequence: CDR1 LNHDA, CDR2 SQIVND (reference sequence). The CDR3 is 12 amino acids. V gave up 4 bases and J gave up 6 bases, with 10 bases separating them. In DNA form, the CDR3 reads TGTGCCAGTAGTAATCCAGGGTGCGAGCAGTACTTC. Protein: CASSNPGCEQYF. Together with reference TRBV19 and TRBJ2-7, the CDR3 gives the full variable domain: DGGITQSPKYLFRKEGQNVTLSCEQNLNHDAMYWYRQDPGQGLRLIYYSQIVNDFQKGDIAEGYSVSREKKESFPLTVTSAQKNPTAFYLCASSNPGCEQYFGPGTRLTVT.

This clonotype was seen more than once but under ten times. The chain employs TRBV19 and TRBJ2-1; possibly TRBD2 for D (6 bases). Germline V gene sequence: CDR1 LNHDA, CDR2 SQIVND (reference sequence). The germline V and J ends were trimmed by 3 bases and 7 bases, with 19 bases remaining between them. The CDR3 totals 16 residues. The CDR3 is CASSMNSVGGGNEQFF. The DNA for the CDR3 is TGTGCCAGTAGTATGAATTCGGTTGGCGGAGGGAATGAGCAGTTCTTC.

This clonotype was counted between two and nine times. The J gene is TRBJ1-5, the V gene TRBV6-1; the match to TRBD1 covers 7 bases. J lost 1 base, V lost 6 bases, and 6 bases had no gene match. The CDR3 runs to 15 residues. Germline loops: CDR1 MNHNS, CDR2 SASEGT. CDR3 sequence: CASRPDRASNQPQHF. CDR3 in DNA: TGTGCCAGCAGGCCAGACAGGGCCAGCAATCAGCCCCAGCATTTT.

Only a few counts were recorded for this clonotype. This chain connects TRBV6-2 or TRBV6-3 to TRBJ1-6; 8 bases map to TRBD1. The V gene end was trimmed by 6 bases and the J gene end by 7 bases; junction bases not matched to a gene: 11. Germline assignment: CDR1 MNHEY and CDR2 SVGEGT. The CDR3 loop spans 16 amino acids. Here the CDR3 reads CASSPRDRLRNSPLHF. The CDR3 DNA sequence: TGTGCCAGCAGCCCACGGGACAGGTTAAGGAATTCACCCCTCCACTTT.

At least ten counts were recorded for this clonotype. The CDR3 bases are TGTGCCAGCAGTTACTCGGGGGGGAAGACTGAAGCTTTCTTT. This codes for CASSYSGGKTEAFF. The V and J genes are TRBV6-5 and TRBJ1-1, with D possibly TRBD1 on 5 matching bases. This CDR3 region has 14 residues. Trimming took 0 bases from V and 5 from J, leaving 10 bases between them. Germline V gene data show CDR1 as MNHEY and CDR2 as SVGAGI.

This clonotype was picked up a small number of times. V and J are TRBV3-1 and TRBJ2-7; no clear D gene. Trimming removed 4 bases at V and 0 bases at J, with 10 bases between. The CDR3 covers 14 residues. The germline V gene has CDR1 LGHDT and CDR2 YNNKEL (reference sequence). The CDR3 reads CASSRSLSSYEQYF. In nucleotides, the CDR3 is TGTGCCAGCAGCCGTTCCCTCAGCTCCTACGAGCAGTACTTC.

This clonotype was counted at least ten times. The chain carries TRBV7-2 and TRBJ2-3, with 7 bases fitting TRBD1. This CDR3 is built from 12 residues. Looked up from germline, CDR1 is SGHTA and CDR2 is FQGNSA. Losses at the gene ends were 3 bases for V and 6 bases for J; bases not matched to a gene: 0. Here the CDR3 reads CASSFRGDTQYF. For the CDR3, the DNA is TGTGCCAGCAGCTTCAGGGGGGATACGCAGTATTTT.

This clonotype came up a few times. V usage is TRBV7-2 and J usage is TRBJ2-2, with D possibly called TRBD1 or TRBD2 (7 bases each). This CDR3 has 16 amino acids. Per germline, CDR1 SGHTA and CDR2 FQGNSA. V lost 5 bases to trimming and J lost 8 bases, with 21 bases between them. The CDR3 spells CASSQRDSPIKGELFF. The CDR3 bases are TGTGCCAGCAGCCAGCGGGACAGCCCCATTAAGGGGGAGCTGTTTTTT.

V gene TRBV7-9 combines with J gene TRBJ2-7; D might be TRBD2 (5 bases). CDR1 is SEHNR, CDR2 FQNEAQ, per germline (reference sequence). V lost 1 base to trimming and J lost 4 bases, with 11 bases between them. The CDR3 length is 14 residues. This chain's CDR3 is CASSLEAAFYEQYF. CDR3 in DNA: TGTGCCAGCAGCTTAGAAGCGGCATTTTACGAGCAGTACTTC.

This clonotype has only a few counts. The CDR3 DNA sequence: TGCGCCAGCAGCCAAGATATTGCGGGGGATGAGCAGTTCTTC. Translated, it gives CASSQDIAGDEQFF. The rearrangement links TRBV4-3 to TRBJ2-1, with 7 bases matching TRBD2. The trim removed 0 bases at V and 8 bases at J, leaving 4 bases unmatched. The CDR3 has 14 residues. The germline CDR1 and CDR2 sequences are LGHNA and YSLEER.

The chain employs TRBV4-1 and TRBJ2-7; maybe TRBD2 (5 bases). This CDR3 spans 15 amino acids. Trimming removed 0 bases from V and 7 bases from J, with 16 bases in between. In germline, CDR1 is MGHRA, CDR2 YSYEKL. This CDR3 is CASSQEPVTSGEQYF. In DNA, the CDR3 is TGCGCCAGCAGCCAAGAGCCCGTGACATCGGGGGAGCAGTACTTC.

This sequence joins TRBV7-9 and TRBJ2-5; D is unclear. V was cut by 0 bases and J by 5 bases, with 10 bases left in between. From germline, CDR1 is SEHNR and CDR2 FQNEAQ (reference sequence). The CDR3 loop spans 14 amino acids. CDR3 protein: CASSLADRQETQYF. DNA of the CDR3: TGTGCCAGCAGCTTAGCGGATCGCCAGGAGACCCAGTACTTC.

The chain links TRBV12-3 or TRBV12-4 to TRBJ1-6; D might be TRBD1 (5 bases). The CDR3 covers 12 residues. Between the trimmed V and J ends, which lost 6 bases and 19 bases, there was a span of 19 bases. The CDR3 region has the DNA TGTGCCAGCAGCAAAGAGACAGTCACTTGGCACTTT. This encodes CASSKETVTWHF.

For this clonotype: The junction differs from germline at one of its ends, possibly a read error. The chain recombines TRBV7-9 with TRBJ1-1, with a weak D call TRBD1 (5 bases). The germline gives CDR1 SEHNR, CDR2 FQNEAQ (reference sequence). The CDR3 is 13 amino acids. CDR3 DNA: TGTGCCAGCAGATTAGGGACCAACACTGAAGCTTTCTTT. Translation gives CASRLGTNTEAFF.

This clonotype has a count of ten or more. The rearrangement uses TRBV12-3 or TRBV12-4 and TRBJ2-5; 12 bases match TRBD2. V shed 3 bases, J shed 6 bases, and the junction held 5 bases outside the gene matches. The CDR3 contains 15 residues. In nucleotides, the CDR3 is TGTGCCAGCAGTTTTTCTAGCGGGAGGGCCAAGACCCAGTACTTC. Its translation is CASSFSSGRAKTQYF.

V usage is TRBV5-4 and J usage is TRBJ2-2; TRBD1 is a possible D gene (6 bases). V was cut by 3 bases and J by 2 bases, with 14 bases left in between. The CDR3 covers 16 residues. Germline loops: CDR1 SGHNT, CDR2 YYREEE (reference sequence). The CDR3 sequence: CASSYGGRGNTGELFF. The CDR3 DNA reads TGTGCCAGCAGCTATGGGGGCAGGGGTAACACCGGGGAGCTGTTTTTT.

J is TRBJ1-1 and V is TRBV5-6; D remains ambiguous. The CDR3 length is 12 residues. The V end lost 2 bases, the J end lost 8 bases, and 10 bases lay between the germline ends. Per germline, CDR1 SGHDT and CDR2 YYEEEE. CDR3 coding DNA: TGTGCCAGCAGCTTACAACAGCACGAAGCTTTCTTT. Residues: CASSLQQHEAFF.

V and J are TRBV4-3 and TRBJ1-1; unclear D gene. Germline V gene sequence: CDR1 LGHNA, CDR2 YSLEER. Trimming took 6 bases from V and 5 from J, leaving 16 bases between them. This CDR3 spans 14 amino acids. The CDR3 loop is CASRQRGMGTEAFF. The CDR3 coding sequence is TGCGCCAGCAGACAACGAGGGATGGGAACTGAAGCTTTCTTT.

V usage is TRBV20-1 and J usage is TRBJ1-1, with TRBD1 identical over 9 bases. The germline V gene has CDR1 DFQATT and CDR2 SNEGSKA (reference sequence). The trim removed 0 bases at V and 5 bases at J, leaving 7 bases unmatched. CDR3 length equals 15 residues. The CDR3 DNA sequence: TGCAGTGCTAGAGATTTGGACAGGGGTGGAACTGAAGCTTTCTTT. It is translated as CSARDLDRGGTEAFF.

This clonotype has more than one count but fewer than ten. The V gene is TRBV7-9, the J gene TRBJ2-1; no clear D gene. This CDR3 is built from 12 residues. Germline CDR1 SEHNR, CDR2 FQNEAQ (reference sequence). Trimming stripped 5 bases from V and 7 bases from J, with 9 bases between. This CDR3 is CASSPDDNEQFF. The CDR3 nucleotides read TGTGCCAGCAGCCCAGACGATAATGAGCAGTTCTTC.

The V call is TRBV2, the J call TRBJ1-3; D gene unclear. The germline V gene encodes CDR1 SNHLY and CDR2 FYNNEI. The CDR3 sequence is 15 residues long. V was pared by 4 bases and J by 0 bases, with 10 bases between. CDR3 sequence: CASSGGILSGNTIYF. CDR3 bases: TGTGCCAGCAGTGGAGGGATACTCTCTGGAAACACCATATATTTT.

The rearrangement uses TRBV27 and TRBJ2-5, with D perhaps given as TRBD1 or TRBD2 (6 bases each). The CDR3 contains 14 residues. V gave up 10 bases and J gave up 5 bases, with 20 bases separating them. Germline-derived CDR1 and CDR2 are MNHEY and SMNVEV (reference sequence). The CDR3 nucleotides are TGTGCCACCCGAGGGGCCCAGGGGAGGGAGACCCAGTACTTC. Amino acids: CATRGAQGRETQYF.

The sample holds many counts of this clonotype. This sequence joins TRBV4-3 and TRBJ2-6; D remains ambiguous. CDR3 length: 18 residues. Germline CDR1 is LGHNA and CDR2 is YSLEER. V was shortened by 4 bases and J by 4 bases, with 20 bases between the two germline ends. CDR3 in amino acids: CASSPSFSRLGGANVLTF. In nucleotides, the CDR3 is TGCGCCAGCAGCCCATCCTTCTCTCGGCTCGGGGGGGCCAACGTCCTGACTTTC.